This T cell receptor beta chain was observed in a study of T cell clonotyping in hematopoietic cell transplantation. Looking at the study overall: Cytoreduction preceded collection of pretransplant recipient samples.

Here immunoSEQ multiplex PCR was the method, and the copy in TCRdb shows in-frame clones only, minus some. This table holds about 27,000 clones, 70% to 75% found once. The time point is: recipient sample about 28 days before transplant, after cytoreduction. In the case of this clone: Its specificity is not known.

With 4 bases clipped from V and 5 bases from J, the junction kept 4 bases outside the gene matches. There are 13 residues in the CDR3. Germline V gene data show CDR1 as SGHDT and CDR2 as YYEEEE. Whole-study results and caveats: Recipient TCR diversity dropped after transplant; expanded clonotypes rose from day 30 to 180.

This receptor was identified in a man aged 45 to 65 with myelodysplastic syndrome. Some clones in this sample may be carry-over from other donors' samples. Sample: peripheral blood mononuclear cells, taken before stem cell transplant. This chain connects TRBV5-6 to TRBJ2-5, with 8 bases lining up with TRBD2. The CDR3 DNA is TGTGCCAGCAGCGGACTAGCTGGTGAGACCCAGTACTTC. Its protein product is CASSGLAGETQYF.